This T cell receptor (beta chain) was found in a study of a mutant IDH1 vaccine in newly diagnosed glioma. Study-level points and caveats: Top peripheral T cell clonotype shifts appeared unrelated to pseudoprogression.

Points on this clone: Its antigen is undetermined.

Trimming stripped 4 bases from V and 7 bases from J, with 14 bases between. This CDR3 has 14 residues. Germline assignment: CDR1 SGDLS and CDR2 YYNGEE. The protocol was immunoSEQ multiplex PCR, while the TCRdb copy is restricted to in-frame clones and leaves out a portion. This table holds about 68,000 clones, 79% found once. Time point described: baseline, week 1 (first vaccination visit). Stated treatment: pre-vaccination baseline after standard-of-care therapy. Sequencing used PBMCs, obtained from a glioma patient treated with radiotherapy, temozolomide or both. This sequence originates from a man aged 50-59 years with glioma. The chain recombines TRBV9 with TRBJ1-4; D unclear. CDR3: CASSPDGRSEKLFF. In DNA form, the CDR3 reads TGTGCCAGCAGCCCGGACGGAAGAAGTGAAAAACTGTTTTTT.